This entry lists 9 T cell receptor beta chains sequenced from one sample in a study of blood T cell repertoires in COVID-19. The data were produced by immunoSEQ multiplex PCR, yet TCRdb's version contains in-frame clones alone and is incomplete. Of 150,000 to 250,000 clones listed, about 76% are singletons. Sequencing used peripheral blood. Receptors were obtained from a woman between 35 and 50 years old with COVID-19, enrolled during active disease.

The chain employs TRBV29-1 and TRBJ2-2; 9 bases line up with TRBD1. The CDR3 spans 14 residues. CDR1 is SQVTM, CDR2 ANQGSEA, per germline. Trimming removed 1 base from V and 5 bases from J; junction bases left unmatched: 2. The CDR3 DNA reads TGCAGCGTTGAAGCCGGGACAGGGACCGGGGAGCTGTTTTTT. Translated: CSVEAGTGTGELFF.

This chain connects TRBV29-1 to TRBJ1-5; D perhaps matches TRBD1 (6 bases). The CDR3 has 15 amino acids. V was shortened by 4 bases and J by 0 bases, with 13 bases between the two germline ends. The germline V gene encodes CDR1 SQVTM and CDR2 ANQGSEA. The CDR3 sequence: CSVVDSLYSNQPQHF. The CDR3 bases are TGCAGCGTTGTGGACAGCCTTTATAGCAATCAGCCCCAGCATTTT.

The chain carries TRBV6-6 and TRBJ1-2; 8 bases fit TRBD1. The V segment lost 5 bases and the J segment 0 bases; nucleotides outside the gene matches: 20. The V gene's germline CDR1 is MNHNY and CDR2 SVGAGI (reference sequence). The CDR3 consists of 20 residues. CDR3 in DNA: TGTGCCAGCAGTCCTGGGGTCACAGGGGGAGGAGCCCCCTCTAACTATGGCTACACCTTC. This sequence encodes CASSPGVTGGGAPSNYGYTF.

As DNA, the CDR3 is TGTGCCAGCACTCCCGCGAACACCGGGGAGCTGTTTTTT. Translation gives CASTPANTGELFF. The V and J genes are TRBV2 and TRBJ2-2; D ambiguous. There are 13 residues in the CDR3. V lost 7 bases, J lost 0 bases, and 6 bases lay in between. Germline V lookup: CDR1 SNHLY, CDR2 FYNNEI.

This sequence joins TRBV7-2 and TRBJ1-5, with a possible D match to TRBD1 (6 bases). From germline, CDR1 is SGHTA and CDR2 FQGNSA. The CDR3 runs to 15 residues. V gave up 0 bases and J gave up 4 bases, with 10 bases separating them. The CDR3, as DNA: TGTGCCAGCAGCTTAGCGCGAGGGGGTAATCAGCCCCAGCATTTT. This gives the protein CASSLARGGNQPQHF.

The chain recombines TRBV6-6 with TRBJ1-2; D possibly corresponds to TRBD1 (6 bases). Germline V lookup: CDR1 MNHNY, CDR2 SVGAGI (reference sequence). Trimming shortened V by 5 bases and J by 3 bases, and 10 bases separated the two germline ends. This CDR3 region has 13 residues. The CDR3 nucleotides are TGTGCCAGCAGTCACGCAGGGGACTATGGCTACACCTTC. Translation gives CASSHAGDYGYTF.

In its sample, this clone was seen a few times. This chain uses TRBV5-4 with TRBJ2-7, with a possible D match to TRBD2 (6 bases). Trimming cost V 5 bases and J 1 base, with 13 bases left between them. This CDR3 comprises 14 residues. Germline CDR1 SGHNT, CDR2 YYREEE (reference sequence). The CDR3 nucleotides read TGTGCCAGCAGGGATAACGGGGGATCCTACGAGCAGTACTTC. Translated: CASRDNGGSYEQYF.

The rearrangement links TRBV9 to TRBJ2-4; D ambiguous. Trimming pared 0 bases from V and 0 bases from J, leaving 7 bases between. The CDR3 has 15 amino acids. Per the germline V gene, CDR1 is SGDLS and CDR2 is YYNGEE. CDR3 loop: CASSVGALAKNIQYF. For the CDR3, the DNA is TGTGCCAGCAGCGTAGGAGCTCTAGCCAAAAACATTCAGTACTTC.

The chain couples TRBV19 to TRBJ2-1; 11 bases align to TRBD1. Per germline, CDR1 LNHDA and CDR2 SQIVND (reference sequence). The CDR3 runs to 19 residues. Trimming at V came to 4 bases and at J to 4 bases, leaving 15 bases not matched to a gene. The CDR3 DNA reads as TGTGCCAGTAGTAACCCGAGGACAGGGGGCAAGGGCCGATACAATGAGCAGTTCTTC. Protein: CASSNPRTGGKGRYNEQFF.